This paragraph reports one TCR beta chain. Its specificity is not known. The source of the sample is a study of regulatory T cells. The primer mix had 52 TRBV and 13 TRBJ primers. Measured with immunoSEQ multiplex PCR; TCRdb has only the in-frame clones, and not every one. The top ten clones hold 0.98% of a sample with 30,000 to 40,000 clones, roughly 92% of them seen once. Per the germline V gene, CDR1 is SGHRS and CDR2 is YFSETQ. V lost 0 bases and J lost 7, with 11 bases in between. This CDR3 has 14 residues. General study points: In CD3G-deficient patients, conventional CD4+ T cells were enriched for hydrophobic CDR3 residues at positions 6 and 7.

Material: conventional CD4+ T cells sorted from blood. V and J are TRBV5-1 and TRBJ1-5; no clear D gene. The sequence was collected from a child under 10 years old with CD3G deficiency. CDR3 in amino acids: CASSLDGLNQPQHF. The CDR3 DNA sequence: TGCGCCAGCAGCTTGGATGGGTTAAACCAGCCCCAGCATTTT.